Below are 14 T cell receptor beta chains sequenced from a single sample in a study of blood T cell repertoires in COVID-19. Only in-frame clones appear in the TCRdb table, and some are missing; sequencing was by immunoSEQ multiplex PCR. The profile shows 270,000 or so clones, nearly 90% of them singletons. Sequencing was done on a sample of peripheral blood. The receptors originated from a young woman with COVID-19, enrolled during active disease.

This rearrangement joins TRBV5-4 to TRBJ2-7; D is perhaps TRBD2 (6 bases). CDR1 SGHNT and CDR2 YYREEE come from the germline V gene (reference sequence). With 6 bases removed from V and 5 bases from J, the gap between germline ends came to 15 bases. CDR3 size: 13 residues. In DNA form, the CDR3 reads TGTGCCAGCACCACTCCCTGGGGGGACGAGCAGTACTTC. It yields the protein CASTTPWGDEQYF.

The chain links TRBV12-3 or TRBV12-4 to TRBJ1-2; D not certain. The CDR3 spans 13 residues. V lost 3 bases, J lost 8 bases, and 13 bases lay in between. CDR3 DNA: TGTGCCAGCAGTTTCGAGGGTTTTAGGGGCTACACCTTC. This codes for CASSFEGFRGYTF.

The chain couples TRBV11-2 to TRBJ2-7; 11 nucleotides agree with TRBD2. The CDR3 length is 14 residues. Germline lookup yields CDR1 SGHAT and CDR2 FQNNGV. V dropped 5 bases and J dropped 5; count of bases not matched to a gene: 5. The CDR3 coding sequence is TGTGCCAGCAGCCAACCGGGACTAGCGGACGAGCAGTACTTC. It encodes CASSQPGLADEQYF. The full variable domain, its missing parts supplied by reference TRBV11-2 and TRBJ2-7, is EAGVAQSPRYKIIEKRQSVAFWCNPISGHATLYWYQQILGQGPKLLIQFQNNGVVDDSQLPKDRFSAERLKGVDSTLKIQPAKLEDSAVYLCASSQPGLADEQYFGPGTRLTVT.

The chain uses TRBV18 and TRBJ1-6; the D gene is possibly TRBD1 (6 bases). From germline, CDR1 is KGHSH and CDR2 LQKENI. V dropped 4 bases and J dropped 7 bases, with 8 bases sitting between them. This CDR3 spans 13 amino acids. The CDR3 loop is CASSLGQNSPLHF. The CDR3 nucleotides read TGTGCCAGCTCACTTGGACAGAATTCACCCCTCCACTTT. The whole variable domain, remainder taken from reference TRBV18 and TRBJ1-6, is NAGVMQNPRHLVRRRGQEARLRCSPMKGHSHVYWYRQLPEEGLKFMVYLQKENIIDESGMPKERFSAEFPKEGPSILRIQQVVRGDSAAYFCASSLGQNSPLHFGNGTRLTVT.

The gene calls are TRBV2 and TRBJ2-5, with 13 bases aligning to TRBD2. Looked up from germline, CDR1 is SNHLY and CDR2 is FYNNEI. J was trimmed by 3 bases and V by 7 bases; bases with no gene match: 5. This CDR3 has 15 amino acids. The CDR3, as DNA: TGTGCCAGCACTTCCGGACTAGCGGGGGAAGAGACCCAGTACTTC. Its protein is CASTSGLAGEETQYF.

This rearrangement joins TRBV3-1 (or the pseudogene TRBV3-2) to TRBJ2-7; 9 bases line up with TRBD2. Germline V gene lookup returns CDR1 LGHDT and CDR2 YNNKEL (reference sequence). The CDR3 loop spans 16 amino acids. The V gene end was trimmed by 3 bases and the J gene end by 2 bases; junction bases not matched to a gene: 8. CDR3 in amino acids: CASSQVLAGLTYEQYF. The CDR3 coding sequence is TGTGCCAGCAGCCAGGTCCTAGCGGGGCTAACCTACGAGCAGTACTTC.

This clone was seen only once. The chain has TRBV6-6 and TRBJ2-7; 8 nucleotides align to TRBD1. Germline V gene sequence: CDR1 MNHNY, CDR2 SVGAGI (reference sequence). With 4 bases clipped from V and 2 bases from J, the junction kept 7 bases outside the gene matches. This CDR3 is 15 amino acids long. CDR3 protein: CASSSMDRATYEQYF. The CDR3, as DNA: TGTGCCAGCAGTTCAATGGACAGGGCGACCTACGAGCAGTACTTC.

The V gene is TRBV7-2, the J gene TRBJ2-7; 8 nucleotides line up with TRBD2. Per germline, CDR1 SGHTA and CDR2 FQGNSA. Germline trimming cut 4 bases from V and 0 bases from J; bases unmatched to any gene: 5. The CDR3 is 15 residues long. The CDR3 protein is CASSSLAGISYEQYF. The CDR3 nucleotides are TGTGCCAGCAGCTCATTAGCGGGGATCTCCTACGAGCAGTACTTC.

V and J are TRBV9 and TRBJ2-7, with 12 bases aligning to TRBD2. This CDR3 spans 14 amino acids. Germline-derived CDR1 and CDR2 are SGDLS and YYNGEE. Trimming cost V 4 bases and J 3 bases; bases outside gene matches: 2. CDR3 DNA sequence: TGTGCCAGCAGCATGACTAGCGGGGGCTACGAGCAGTACTTC. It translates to CASSMTSGGYEQYF.

DNA for the CDR3: TGTGCCAGCAGCTCCTTTACAGGGGGGGGTGAGCAGTTCTTC. Encoded protein: CASSSFTGGGEQFF. This chain connects TRBV11-3 to TRBJ2-1, with D tentatively TRBD1 (8 bases). The length of the CDR3 is 14 residues. The germline V and J ends were trimmed by 4 bases and 9 bases, with 16 bases remaining between them. Germline CDR1 SGHNT, CDR2 YENEEA. The variable domain in full, completed from reference TRBV11-3 and TRBJ2-1, reads EAGVVQSPRYKIIEKKQPVAFWCNPISGHNTLYWYLQNLGQGPELLIRYENEEAVDDSQLPKDRFSAERLKGVDSTLKIQPAELGDSAVYLCASSSFTGGGEQFFGPGTRLTVL.

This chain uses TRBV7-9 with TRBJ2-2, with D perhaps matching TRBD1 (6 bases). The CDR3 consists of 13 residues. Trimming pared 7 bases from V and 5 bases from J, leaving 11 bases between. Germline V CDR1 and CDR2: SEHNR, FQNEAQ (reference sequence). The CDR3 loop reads CASTITGTGELFF. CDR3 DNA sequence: TGTGCCAGCACCATTACAGGGACCGGGGAGCTGTTTTTT.

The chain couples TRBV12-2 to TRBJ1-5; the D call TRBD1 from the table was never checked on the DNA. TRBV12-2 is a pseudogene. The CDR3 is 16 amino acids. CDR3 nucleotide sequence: TGTGCAAGTCGCTTACAGGGGGCTCCGGGCAATCAGCCCCAGCATTTT. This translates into CASRLQGAPGNQPQHF.

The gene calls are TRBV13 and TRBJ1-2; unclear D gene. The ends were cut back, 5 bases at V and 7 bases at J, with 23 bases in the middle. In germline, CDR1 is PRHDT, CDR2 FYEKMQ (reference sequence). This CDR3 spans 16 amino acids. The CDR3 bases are TGTGCCAGCAGCGGACTCCAAGCCATGATGTTGGGTGGCTACACCTTC. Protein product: CASSGLQAMMLGGYTF.

This CDR3 is CASSPPGVSSHSGNTIYF. CDR3 bases: TGTGCCAGCTCACCCCCCGGGGTTTCGTCCCACTCTGGAAACACCATATATTTT. The genes are TRBV18 and TRBJ1-3, with D unclear. Trimming took 3 bases from V and 0 from J, leaving 18 bases between them. Per the germline V gene, CDR1 is KGHSH and CDR2 is LQKENI. The CDR3 has 18 residues.